Below are 10 T cell receptor beta chains sequenced from a single sample in a study of CD4 T cells in relation to SARS-CoV-2 and coronaviruses (dated by TCRdb to about 2021). These receptors lack a known antigen. The library came from the immunoSEQ multiplex PCR assay. TCRdb limited this immuneACCESS table to in-frame rearrangements with V and J called. A share of clones is missing; checked studies link under half to unresolved V genes, and the rest is unexplained. This sample holds about 17,000 clones; around three quarters were observed only once. The ten top clones hold roughly a tenth of the sample. CD4+ T cells from unexposed donors were collected before the COVID-19 pandemic (2011-2018). The EasySep CD4+ T cell isolation kit was used to isolate CD4+ T cells once the cultures had run for roughly eleven days. Sequenced: CD4+ T cells from PBMCs, cultured in vitro. These receptors all stem from a human donor in good health.

V gene TRBV5-1 combines with J gene TRBJ1-3; a possible D gene is TRBD1 (5 bases). The CDR3 is 16 residues long. The V gene's germline CDR1 is SGHRS and CDR2 YFSETQ. The V gene lost 4 bases and the J gene lost 0 bases, with 14 bases spanning the gap. This CDR3 is CASSTAQANSGNTIYF. Written as DNA, the CDR3 is TGCGCCAGCAGCACCGCACAGGCAAACTCTGGAAACACCATATATTTT.

V gene TRBV5-8 combines with J gene TRBJ2-7; D ambiguous. In germline, CDR1 is SGHTS, CDR2 YDEGEE. V gave up 7 bases and J gave up 0 bases, with 17 bases separating them. The CDR3 covers 15 residues. The CDR3 sequence is CASRSRGGFSYEQYF. In DNA form, the CDR3 reads TGTGCCAGCCGTTCTAGAGGCGGCTTCTCCTACGAGCAGTACTTC.

The chain is built from TRBV6-5 and TRBJ2-5, with D tentatively TRBD2 (6 bases). V lost 8 bases to trimming and J lost 5 bases, with 12 bases between them. The CDR3 covers 12 residues. Germline loops: CDR1 MNHEY, CDR2 SVGAGI. CDR3 protein: CASRGGGETQYF. The CDR3 bases are TGTGCCAGCCGGGGAGGCGGCGAGACCCAGTACTTC.

This chain joins TRBV4-1 and TRBJ1-2, with 9 bases aligning to TRBD1. V trimming: 0 bases; J trimming: 0 bases; junction bases outside the gene matches: 11. Per germline, CDR1 MGHRA and CDR2 YSYEKL. The CDR3 sequence is 19 residues long. The CDR3 here is CASSQDEGTGWSPNYGYTF. In DNA form, the CDR3 reads TGCGCCAGCAGCCAAGATGAGGGGACAGGGTGGAGTCCTAACTATGGCTACACCTTC.

The V call is TRBV5-8, the J call TRBJ2-4; maybe TRBD1 (6 bases). Trimming removed 4 bases at V and 0 bases at J, with 8 bases between. The germline CDR1 and CDR2 sequences are SGHTS and YDEGEE. This CDR3 has 14 amino acids. The CDR3 region is CASSPQGAKNIQYF. In DNA form, the CDR3 reads TGTGCCAGCAGCCCACAGGGAGCCAAAAACATTCAGTACTTC. Variable domain in full (rest from reference TRBV5-8 and TRBJ2-4): EAGVTQSPTHLIKTRGQQATLRCSPISGHTSVYWYQQALGLGLQFLLWYDEGEERNRGNFPPRFSGRQFPNYSSELNVNALELEDSALYLCASSPQGAKNIQYFGAGTRLSVL.

The chain has TRBV12-3 or TRBV12-4 and TRBJ1-3; D not certain. The length of the CDR3 is 13 residues. V was trimmed by 7 bases and J by 0 bases, leaving 7 bases between them. Here the CDR3 reads CASTVGSGNTIYF. Written as DNA, the CDR3 is TGTGCCAGCACCGTGGGCTCTGGAAACACCATATATTTT.

The chain employs TRBV7-3 and TRBJ1-3; no definite D call. Trimming took off 4 bases at V and 0 bases at J, with 4 bases between the two ends. This CDR3 spans 13 amino acids. The V gene's germline CDR1 is SGHTA and CDR2 FQGTGA. The CDR3 sequence is CASSSGSGNTIYF. In DNA form, the CDR3 reads TGTGCCAGCAGCTCGGGCTCTGGAAACACCATATATTTT. Looking up the rest from reference TRBV7-3 and TRBJ1-3 gives the full variable domain: GAGVSQTPSNKVTEKGKYVELRCDPISGHTALYWYRQSLGQGPEFLIYFQGTGAADDSGLPNDRFFAVRPEGSVSTLKIQRTERGDSAVYLCASSSGSGNTIYFGEGSWLTVV.

The chain links TRBV11-2 to TRBJ2-5; TRBD2 is a possible D gene (5 bases). The CDR3 has 14 amino acids. V was clipped by 5 bases and J by 4 bases, with 14 bases between them. Germline V gene sequence: CDR1 SGHAT, CDR2 FQNNGV. The chain's CDR3 is CASSRSEGSETQYF. CDR3 bases: TGTGCCAGCAGCCGATCAGAGGGCTCAGAGACCCAGTACTTC.

The chain links TRBV7-9 to TRBJ2-2, with 14 positions matching TRBD2. Germline assignment: CDR1 SEHNR and CDR2 FQNEAQ (reference sequence). This CDR3 contains 16 residues. Trimming cost V 5 bases and J 6 bases; bases outside gene matches: 5. The CDR3 loop reads CASSRAGLAGAGELFF. In DNA, the CDR3 is TGTGCCAGCAGCCGGGCGGGACTAGCGGGAGCCGGGGAGCTGTTTTTT.

There are a few counts of this clone. The chain joins TRBV7-3 to TRBJ1-6; no clear D gene. CDR1 is SGHTA, CDR2 FQGTGA, per germline. The V and J ends lost 5 bases and 6 bases respectively, with 14 bases between them. This CDR3 comprises 15 residues. CDR3 in amino acids: CASSRRAGSNSPLHF. In DNA form, the CDR3 reads TGTGCCAGCAGCCGCCGGGCGGGCAGTAATTCACCCCTCCACTTT.